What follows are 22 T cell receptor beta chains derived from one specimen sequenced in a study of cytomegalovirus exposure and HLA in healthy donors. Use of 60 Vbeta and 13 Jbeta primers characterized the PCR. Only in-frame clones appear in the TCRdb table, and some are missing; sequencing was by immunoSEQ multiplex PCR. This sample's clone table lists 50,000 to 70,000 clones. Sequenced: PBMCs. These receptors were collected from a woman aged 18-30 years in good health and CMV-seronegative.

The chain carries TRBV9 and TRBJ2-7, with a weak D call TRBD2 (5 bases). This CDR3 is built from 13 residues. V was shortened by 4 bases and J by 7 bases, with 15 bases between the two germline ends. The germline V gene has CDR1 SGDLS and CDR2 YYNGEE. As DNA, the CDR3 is TGTGCCAGCAGCATCGGACGGGGTAAGGAGCAGTACTTC. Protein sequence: CASSIGRGKEQYF. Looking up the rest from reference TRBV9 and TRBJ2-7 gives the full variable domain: DSGVTQTPKHLITATGQRVTLRCSPRSGDLSVYWYQQSLDQGLQFLIQYYNGEERAKGNILERFSAQQFPDLHSELNLSSLELGDSALYFCASSIGRGKEQYFGPGTRLTVT.

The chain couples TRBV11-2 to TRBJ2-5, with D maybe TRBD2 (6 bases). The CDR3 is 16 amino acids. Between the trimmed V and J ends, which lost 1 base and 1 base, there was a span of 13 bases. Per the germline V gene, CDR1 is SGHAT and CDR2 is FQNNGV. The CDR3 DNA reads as TGTGCCAGCAGCTTAGTGGTTGCGGAGGGCCAAGAGACCCAGTACTTC. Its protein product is CASSLVVAEGQETQYF.

CDR3 amino acids: CASSERASGETQYF. CDR3 DNA sequence: TGTGCCAGCAGTGAAAGGGCTAGCGGGGAGACCCAGTACTTC. The chain has TRBV2 and TRBJ2-5; TRBD2 agrees at 8 bases. With 2 bases clipped from V and 5 bases from J, the junction kept 4 bases outside the gene matches. Germline CDR1 is SNHLY and CDR2 is FYNNEI. The CDR3 length is 14 residues.

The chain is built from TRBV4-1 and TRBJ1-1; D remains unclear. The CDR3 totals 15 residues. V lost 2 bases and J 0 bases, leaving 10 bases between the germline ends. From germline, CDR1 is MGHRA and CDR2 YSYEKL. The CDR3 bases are TGCGCCAGCAGCCAACCGGGAGGGTTGAACACTGAAGCTTTCTTT. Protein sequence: CASSQPGGLNTEAFF.

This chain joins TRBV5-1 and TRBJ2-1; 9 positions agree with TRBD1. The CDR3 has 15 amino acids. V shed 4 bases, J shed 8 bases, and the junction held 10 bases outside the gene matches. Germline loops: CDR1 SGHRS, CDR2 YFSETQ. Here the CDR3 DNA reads TGCGCCAGCAGCCCCGACGGGACAGGGTCCCATGAGCAGTTCTTC. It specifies CASSPDGTGSHEQFF.

The CDR3 loop reads CASSEAEAGGQPQHF. The CDR3 DNA follows: TGTGCCAGCAGTGAAGCGGAGGCAGGGGGTCAGCCCCAGCATTTT. The rearrangement joins TRBV6-1 to TRBJ1-5; 7 bases fit TRBD1. After removal of 0 bases from V and 6 bases from J, the junction contained 5 bases not matched to a gene. CDR3 length: 15 amino acids. Germline V lookup: CDR1 MNHNS, CDR2 SASEGT.

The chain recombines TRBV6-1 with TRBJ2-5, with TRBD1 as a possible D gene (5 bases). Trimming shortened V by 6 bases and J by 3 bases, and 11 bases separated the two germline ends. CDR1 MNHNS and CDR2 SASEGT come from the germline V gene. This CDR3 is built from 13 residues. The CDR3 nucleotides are TGTGCCAGCAGAGTGACAGCTAAAGAGACCCAGTACTTC. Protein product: CASRVTAKETQYF.

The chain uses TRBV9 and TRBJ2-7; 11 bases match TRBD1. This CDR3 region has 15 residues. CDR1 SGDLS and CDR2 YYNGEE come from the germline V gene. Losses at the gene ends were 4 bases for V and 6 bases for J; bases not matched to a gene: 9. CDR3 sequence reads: CASSISSGTGGEQYF. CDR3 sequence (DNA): TGTGCCAGCAGCATCTCCTCCGGGACAGGGGGCGAGCAGTACTTC.

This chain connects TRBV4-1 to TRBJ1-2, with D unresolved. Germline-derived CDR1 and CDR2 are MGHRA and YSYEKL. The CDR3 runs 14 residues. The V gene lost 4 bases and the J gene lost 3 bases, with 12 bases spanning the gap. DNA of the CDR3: TGCGCCAGCAGCCCGGGAACTGGGGACTATGGCTACACCTTC. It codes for CASSPGTGDYGYTF.

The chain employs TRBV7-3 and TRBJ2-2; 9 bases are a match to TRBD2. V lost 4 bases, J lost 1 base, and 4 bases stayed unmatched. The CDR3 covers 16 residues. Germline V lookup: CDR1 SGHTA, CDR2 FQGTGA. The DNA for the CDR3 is TGTGCCAGCAGCTCCCCACTAGCGGGGAACACCGGGGAGCTGTTTTTT. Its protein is CASSSPLAGNTGELFF.

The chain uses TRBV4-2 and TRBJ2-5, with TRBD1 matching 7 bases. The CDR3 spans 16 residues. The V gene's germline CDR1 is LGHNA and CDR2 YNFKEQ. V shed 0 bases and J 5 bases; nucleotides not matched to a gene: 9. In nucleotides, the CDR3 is TGTGCCAGCAGCCAAGAACCGGACAGGACTGGGGAGACCCAGTACTTC. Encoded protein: CASSQEPDRTGETQYF.

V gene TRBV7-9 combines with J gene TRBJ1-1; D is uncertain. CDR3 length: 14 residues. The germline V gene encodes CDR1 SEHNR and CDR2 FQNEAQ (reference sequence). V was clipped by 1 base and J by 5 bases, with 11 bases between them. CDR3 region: CASSLESAGTEAFF. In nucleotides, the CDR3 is TGTGCCAGCAGCTTAGAGTCTGCAGGTACTGAAGCTTTCTTT.

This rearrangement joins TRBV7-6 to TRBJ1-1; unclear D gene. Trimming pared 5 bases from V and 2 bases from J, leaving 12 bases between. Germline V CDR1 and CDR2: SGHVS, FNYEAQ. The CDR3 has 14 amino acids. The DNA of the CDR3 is TGTGCCAGCAGCCCGAGGGCCGGTAACACTGAAGCTTTCTTT. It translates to CASSPRAGNTEAFF. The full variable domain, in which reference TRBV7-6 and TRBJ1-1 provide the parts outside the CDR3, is GAGVSQSPRYKVTKRGQDVALRCDPISGHVSLYWYRQALGQGPEFLTYFNYEAQQDKSGLPNDRFSAERPEGSISTLTIQRTEQRDSAMYRCASSPRAGNTEAFFGQGTRLTVV.

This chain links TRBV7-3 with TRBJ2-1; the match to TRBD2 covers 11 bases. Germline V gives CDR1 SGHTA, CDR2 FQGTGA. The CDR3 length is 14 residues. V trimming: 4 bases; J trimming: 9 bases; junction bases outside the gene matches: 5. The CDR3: CASSSTSGSGEQFF. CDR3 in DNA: TGTGCCAGCAGCTCTACTAGCGGGAGTGGTGAGCAGTTCTTC.

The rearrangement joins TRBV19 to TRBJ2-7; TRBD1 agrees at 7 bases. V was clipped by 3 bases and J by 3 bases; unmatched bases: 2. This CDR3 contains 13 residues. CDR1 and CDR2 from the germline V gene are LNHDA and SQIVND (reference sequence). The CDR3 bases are TGTGCCAGTAGTATGACAGGGAACTACGAGCAGTACTTC. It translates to CASSMTGNYEQYF.

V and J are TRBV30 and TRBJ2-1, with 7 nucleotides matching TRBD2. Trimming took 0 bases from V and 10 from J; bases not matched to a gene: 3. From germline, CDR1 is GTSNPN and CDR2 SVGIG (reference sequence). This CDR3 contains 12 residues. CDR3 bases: TGTGCCTGGAGTGTCACTAGCGAGGAGCAGTTCTTC. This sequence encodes CAWSVTSEEQFF.

This chain's CDR3 is CATSRGQGHYSGANVLTF. The CDR3 DNA is TGTGCCACCAGCAGGGGACAGGGGCATTACTCTGGGGCCAACGTCCTGACTTTC. The rearrangement links TRBV15 to TRBJ2-6; 10 nucleotides align to TRBD1. After removal of 3 bases from V and 0 bases from J, the junction contained 5 bases not matched to a gene. Germline CDR1 and CDR2: LNHNV and YYDKDF (reference sequence). The CDR3 extends over 18 amino acids.

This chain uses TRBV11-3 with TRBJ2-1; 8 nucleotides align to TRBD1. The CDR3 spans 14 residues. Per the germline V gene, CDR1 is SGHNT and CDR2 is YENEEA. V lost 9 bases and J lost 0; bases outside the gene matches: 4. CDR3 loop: CASNTGGSYNEQFF. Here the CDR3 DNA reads TGTGCCAGTAATACAGGGGGCTCCTACAATGAGCAGTTCTTC.

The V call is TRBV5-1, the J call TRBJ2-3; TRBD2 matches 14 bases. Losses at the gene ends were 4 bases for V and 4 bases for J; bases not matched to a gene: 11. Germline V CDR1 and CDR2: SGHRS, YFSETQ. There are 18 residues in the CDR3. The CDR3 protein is CASSEGTSGRLGADTQYF. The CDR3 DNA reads TGCGCCAGCAGCGAAGGGACTAGCGGGAGACTCGGGGCAGATACGCAGTATTTT. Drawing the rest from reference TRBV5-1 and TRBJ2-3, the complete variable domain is KAGVTQTPRYLIKTRGQQVTLSCSPISGHRSVSWYQQTPGQGLQFLFEYFSETQRNKGNFPGRFSGRQFSNSRSEMNVSTLELGDSALYLCASSEGTSGRLGADTQYFGPGTRLTVL.

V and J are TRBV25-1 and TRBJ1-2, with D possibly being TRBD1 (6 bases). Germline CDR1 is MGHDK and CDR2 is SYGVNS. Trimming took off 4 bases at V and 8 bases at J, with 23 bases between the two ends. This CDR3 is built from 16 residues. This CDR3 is CASSAGTDRAFTGYTF. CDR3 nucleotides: TGTGCCAGCAGTGCAGGCACGGACAGAGCTTTTACCGGCTACACCTTC.

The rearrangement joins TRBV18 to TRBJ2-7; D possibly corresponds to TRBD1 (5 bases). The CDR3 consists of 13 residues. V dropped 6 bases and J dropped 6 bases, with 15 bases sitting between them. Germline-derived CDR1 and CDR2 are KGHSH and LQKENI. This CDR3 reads CASSRYQGSEQYF. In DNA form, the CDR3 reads TGTGCCAGCTCTCGATACCAGGGAAGCGAGCAGTACTTC.

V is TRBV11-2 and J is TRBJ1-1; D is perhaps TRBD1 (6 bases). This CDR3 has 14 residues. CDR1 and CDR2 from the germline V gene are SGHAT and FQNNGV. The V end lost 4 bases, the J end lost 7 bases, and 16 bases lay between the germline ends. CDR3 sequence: CASSSPGGDIEAFF. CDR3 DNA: TGTGCCAGCAGCTCACCTGGGGGGGACATTGAAGCTTTCTTT. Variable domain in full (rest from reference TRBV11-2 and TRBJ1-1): EAGVAQSPRYKIIEKRQSVAFWCNPISGHATLYWYQQILGQGPKLLIQFQNNGVVDDSQLPKDRFSAERLKGVDSTLKIQPAKLEDSAVYLCASSSPGGDIEAFFGQGTRLTVV.